This TCR beta chain came from a study of PD-1 blockade in mismatch repair-deficient tumors. This clone was seen only once. Assay used: immunoSEQ multiplex PCR; TCRdb lists only in-frame clones, some missing. This sample has some 40,000 clones, with approximately 80% found just once. From germline, CDR1 is SGDLS and CDR2 YYNGEE. The junction had 6 bases not matched to a gene; V was cut back by 5 bases and J by 7 bases. This CDR3 contains 14 residues. TCR sequencing covered a few patients who responded to pembrolizumab. Sequencing was performed on PBMCs, taken 38 to 40 weeks after starting pembrolizumab. This clonotype was sampled from an adult with mismatch repair-deficient cancer. The genes are TRBV9 and TRBJ2-5; 12 nucleotides agree with TRBD2. This CDR3 reads CASSATSGSGTQYF. The CDR3 DNA reads as TGTGCCAGCAGTGCGACTAGCGGGAGCGGGACCCAGTACTTC.